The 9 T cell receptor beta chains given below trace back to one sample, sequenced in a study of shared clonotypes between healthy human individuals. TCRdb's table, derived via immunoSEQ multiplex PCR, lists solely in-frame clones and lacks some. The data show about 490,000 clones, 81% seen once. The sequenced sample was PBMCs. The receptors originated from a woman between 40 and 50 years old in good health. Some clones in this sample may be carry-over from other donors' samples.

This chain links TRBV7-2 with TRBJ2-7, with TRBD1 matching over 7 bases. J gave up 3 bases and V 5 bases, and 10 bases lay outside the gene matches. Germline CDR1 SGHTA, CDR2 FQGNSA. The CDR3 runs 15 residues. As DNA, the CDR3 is TGTGCCAGCAGCCGCAGGGGGAGCGGATACTACGAGCAGTACTTC. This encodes CASSRRGSGYYEQYF.

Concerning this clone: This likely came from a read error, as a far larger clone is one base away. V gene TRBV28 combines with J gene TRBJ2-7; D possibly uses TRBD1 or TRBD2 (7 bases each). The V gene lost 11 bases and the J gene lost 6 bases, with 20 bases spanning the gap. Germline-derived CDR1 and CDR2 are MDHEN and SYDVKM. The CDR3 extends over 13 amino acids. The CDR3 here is CAGGGTATAEQYF. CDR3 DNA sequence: TGTGCCGGGGGGGGGACAGCCACCGCCGAGCAGTACTTC.

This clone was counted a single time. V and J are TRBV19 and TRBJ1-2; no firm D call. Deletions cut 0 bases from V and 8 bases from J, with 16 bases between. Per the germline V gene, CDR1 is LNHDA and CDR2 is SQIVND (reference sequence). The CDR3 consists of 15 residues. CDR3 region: CASSIDGTIRSGYTF. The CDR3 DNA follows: TGTGCCAGTAGTATAGATGGCACCATCCGCTCCGGCTACACCTTC.

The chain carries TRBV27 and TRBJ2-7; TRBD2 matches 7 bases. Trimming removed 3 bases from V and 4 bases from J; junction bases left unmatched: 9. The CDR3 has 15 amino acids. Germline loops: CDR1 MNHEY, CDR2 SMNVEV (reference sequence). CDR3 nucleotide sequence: TGTGCCAGCAGTTTTGGGAGGGGCGCTCATTACGAGCAGTACTTC. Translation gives CASSFGRGAHYEQYF.

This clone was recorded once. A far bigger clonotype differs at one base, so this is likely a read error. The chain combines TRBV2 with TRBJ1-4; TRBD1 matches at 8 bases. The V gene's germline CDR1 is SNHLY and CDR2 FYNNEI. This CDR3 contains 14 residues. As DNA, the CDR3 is TGTGCCAGCAGGGCAGGGGGCAGCAATGGAAAACTGTTTTTT. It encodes CASRAGGSNGKLFF. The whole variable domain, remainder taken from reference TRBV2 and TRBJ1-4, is EPEVTQTPSHQVTQMGQEVILRCVPISNHLYFYWYRQILGQKVEFLVSFYNNEISEKSEIFDDQFSVERPDGSNFTLKIRSTKLEDSAMYFCASRAGGSNGKLFFGSGTQLSVL.

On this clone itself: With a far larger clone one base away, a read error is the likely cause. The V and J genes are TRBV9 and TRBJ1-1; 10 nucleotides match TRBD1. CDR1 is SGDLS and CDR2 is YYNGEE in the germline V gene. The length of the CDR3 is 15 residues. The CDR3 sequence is CDSSGRTGGRTEAFF. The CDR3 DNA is TGTGACAGCAGCGGACGGACAGGGGGGAGGACTGAAGCTTTCTTT.

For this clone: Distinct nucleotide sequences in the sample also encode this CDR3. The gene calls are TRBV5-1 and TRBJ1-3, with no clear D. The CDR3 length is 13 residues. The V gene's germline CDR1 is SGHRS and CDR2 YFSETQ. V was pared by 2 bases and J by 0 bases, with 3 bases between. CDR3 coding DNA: TGCGCCAGCAGCTTAGCCTCTGGAAACACCATATATTTT. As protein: CASSLASGNTIYF.

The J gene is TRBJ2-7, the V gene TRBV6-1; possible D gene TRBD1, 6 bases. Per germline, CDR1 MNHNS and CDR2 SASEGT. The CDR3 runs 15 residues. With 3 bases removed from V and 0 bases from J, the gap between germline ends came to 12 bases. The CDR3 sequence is CASSDGQGSSYEQYF. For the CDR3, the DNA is TGTGCCAGCAGTGATGGCCAGGGGAGCTCCTACGAGCAGTACTTC.

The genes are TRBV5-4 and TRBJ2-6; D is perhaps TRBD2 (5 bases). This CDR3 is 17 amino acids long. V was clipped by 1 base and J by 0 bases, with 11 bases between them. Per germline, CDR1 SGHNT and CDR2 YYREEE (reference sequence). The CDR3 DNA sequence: TGTGCCAGCAGCTTGCCTGCCGGGGACTCTGGGGCCAACGTCCTGACTTTC. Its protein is CASSLPAGDSGANVLTF.